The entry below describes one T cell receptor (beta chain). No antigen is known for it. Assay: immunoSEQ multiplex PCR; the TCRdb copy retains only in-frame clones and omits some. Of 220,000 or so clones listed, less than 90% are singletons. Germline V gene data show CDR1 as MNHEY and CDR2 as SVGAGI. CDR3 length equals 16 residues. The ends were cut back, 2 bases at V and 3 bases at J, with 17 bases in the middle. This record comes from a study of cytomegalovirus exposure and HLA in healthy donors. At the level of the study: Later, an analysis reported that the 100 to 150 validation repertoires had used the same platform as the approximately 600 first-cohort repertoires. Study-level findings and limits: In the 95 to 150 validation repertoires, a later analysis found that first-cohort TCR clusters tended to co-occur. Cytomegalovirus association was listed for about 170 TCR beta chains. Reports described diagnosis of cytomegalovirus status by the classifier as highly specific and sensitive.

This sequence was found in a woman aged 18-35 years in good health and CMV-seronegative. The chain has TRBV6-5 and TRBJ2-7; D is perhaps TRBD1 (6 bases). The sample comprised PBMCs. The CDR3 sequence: CASSYTKVRGLYEQYF. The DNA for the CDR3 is TGTGCCAGCAGTTACACAAAGGTCAGGGGTCTCTACGAGCAGTACTTC.